Each of the 10 T cell receptor beta chains below was sequenced from the same sample in a study of shared clonotypes between healthy human individuals. Method: immunoSEQ multiplex PCR; TCRdb's copy keeps in-frame clones and lacks some. The table includes around 2.3 million clones, approximately 94% detected once. The specimen sequenced was naive CD4+ T cells sorted from blood. Subset of the sample: CD45RA+ positively selected. These receptors originate from a man in his late teens or twenties in good health.

This clone showed up just once. The chain is built from TRBV18 and TRBJ2-1, with D unresolved. Germline V CDR1 and CDR2: KGHSH, LQKENI. CDR3 length: 11 residues. Trimming took off 2 bases at V and 9 bases at J, with 5 bases between the two ends. The DNA of the CDR3 is TGTGCCAGCTCACCATCGGGTGAGCAGTTCTTC. It yields the protein CASSPSGEQFF.

V gene TRBV6-5 combines with J gene TRBJ1-1, with 8 bases that match TRBD1. The V gene's germline CDR1 is MNHEY and CDR2 SVGAGI. The CDR3 totals 15 residues. V lost 6 bases to trimming and J lost 6 bases; unmatched junction nucleotides: 12. The CDR3 spells CASSPGTGSGAEAFF. Written as DNA, the CDR3 is TGTGCCAGCAGCCCTGGGACAGGTAGTGGAGCTGAAGCTTTCTTT.

The chain joins TRBV30 to TRBJ2-7; 7 bases fit TRBD1. This CDR3 contains 13 residues. The J segment lost 4 bases and the V segment lost 5 bases, leaving 8 bases of the junction unmatched. Germline V gene data show CDR1 as GTSNPN and CDR2 as SVGIG (reference sequence). The CDR3 DNA reads as TGTGCCTGGGGGACGACAGGGTTTTACGAGCAGTACTTC. It is translated as CAWGTTGFYEQYF.

The chain couples TRBV15 to TRBJ1-2; 10 bases agree with TRBD1. The germline V gene encodes CDR1 LNHNV and CDR2 YYDKDF (reference sequence). Trimming cost V 5 bases and J 8 bases; bases outside gene matches: 11. This CDR3 region has 15 residues. As DNA, the CDR3 is TGTGCCACCAGCCCGGGAGGGACAGGGGCGAGGGGCTACACCTTC. It yields the protein CATSPGGTGARGYTF.

This chain joins TRBV11-2 and TRBJ2-7; D not certain. Germline lookup yields CDR1 SGHAT and CDR2 FQNNGV. V was clipped by 6 bases and J by 2 bases, with 14 bases between them. The CDR3 contains 14 residues. CDR3: CASSDPLKTYEQYF. For the CDR3, the DNA is TGTGCCAGCAGTGACCCGTTAAAGACCTACGAGCAGTACTTC. The whole variable domain, remainder taken from reference TRBV11-2 and TRBJ2-7, is EAGVAQSPRYKIIEKRQSVAFWCNPISGHATLYWYQQILGQGPKLLIQFQNNGVVDDSQLPKDRFSAERLKGVDSTLKIQPAKLEDSAVYLCASSDPLKTYEQYFGPGTRLTVT.

The chain combines TRBV28 with TRBJ1-5, with 7 bases identical to TRBD1. Germline CDR1 MDHEN, CDR2 SYDVKM. The J segment lost 4 bases and the V segment lost 5 bases, leaving 5 bases of the junction unmatched. The CDR3 has 14 residues. This CDR3 reads CASSTPTGNQPQHF. In nucleotides, the CDR3 is TGTGCCAGCAGTACCCCGACAGGGAATCAGCCCCAGCATTTT.

The chain joins TRBV15 to TRBJ1-4, with 10 bases that match TRBD1. Germline trimming cut 2 bases from V and 10 bases from J; bases unmatched to any gene: 7. This CDR3 region has 15 residues. From germline, CDR1 is LNHNV and CDR2 YYDKDF (reference sequence). This chain's CDR3 is CATSRLTGGEGKLFF. CDR3 sequence (DNA): TGTGCCACCAGCAGATTGACAGGGGGCGAAGGAAAACTGTTTTTT.

The rearrangement uses TRBV5-1 and TRBJ2-7; 7 positions match TRBD2. V shed 2 bases, J shed 6 bases, and the junction held 11 bases outside the gene matches. From germline, CDR1 is SGHRS and CDR2 YFSETQ. The CDR3 contains 15 residues. The DNA for the CDR3 is TGCGCCAGCAGCTTAGGACTAGTTATGTCTCGCGAGCAGTACTTC. It yields the protein CASSLGLVMSREQYF.

The chain links TRBV19 to TRBJ2-2, with D possibly matching TRBD1 (6 bases). CDR1 is LNHDA, CDR2 SQIVND, per germline (reference sequence). The V end was cut by 5 bases, the J end by 7 bases, with 14 bases between. The CDR3 loop spans 14 amino acids. Here the CDR3 reads CASSVSQGSGELFF. The CDR3 DNA is TGTGCCAGTAGTGTGTCACAGGGAAGCGGGGAGCTGTTTTTT.

V is TRBV21-1 and J is TRBJ2-7. TRBV21-1 is a listed pseudogene. The CDR3 spans 16 residues. The CDR3 region has the DNA TGTGCCAGCAGGATTCTCCGGGACCCACGGGGCTACGAGCAGTACTTC. Residues: CASRILRDPRGYEQYF.